The clone carrying this T cell receptor beta chain was seen more than once but under ten times. Amplification targeted TCR beta CDR3 regions from RNA transcripts. With the HTBI primer set, the TCR CDR3 went through a first round of RT-PCR. TCRdb reanalysed the multiplex PCR reads using MiXCR and keeps one entry per CDR3 protein. The sample consists of around 600,000 distinct CDR3 sequences, approximately 15% of them appearing once. The data stem from a study of T cells in Graves' hyperthyroidism and ophthalmopathy. Trimming shortened V by 0 bases and J by 0 bases, and 9 bases separated the two germline ends. Germline CDR1 SGDLS, CDR2 YYNGEE. The CDR3 totals 15 residues.

The sequence derives from a woman in her 40s with Graves' ophthalmopathy. This chain links TRBV9 with TRBJ2-5; TRBD2 might be the D (6 bases). What was sequenced was blood. The CDR3 DNA follows: TGTGCCAGCAGCGTAGGTCGCGGGGACCAAGAGACCCAGTACTTC. It translates to CASSVGRGDQETQYF.